This T cell receptor beta chain was recovered during a study of human T cells and chemical hapten exposure (dated by TCRdb to the early 2020s). In the study overall: For sensitization, 2% DPC in acetone was applied to a roughly 2 cm by roughly 2 cm area of upper inner arm skin. Patients additionally received weekly therapeutic DPC doses to the scalp throughout the approximately 25-week study period. Patch testing was done on the upper back using Finn chambers containing 0.01% DPC, and results were scored after 6 days according to International Contact Dermatitis Research Group standards. Alopecia areata with under or over 50% scalp involvement, alopecia totalis and alopecia universalis were represented in the patient cohort, which was mostly female. Libraries were pooled for sequencing, and variation in per-sample TCR yields was attributed mainly to small differences in library volumes within the pool. In alopecia patients, the study followed how the peripheral blood TCR repertoire changed in vivo over primary and secondary sensitization to diphenylcyclopropenone (DPC), a hapten. Patient blood was sampled pre-sensitization (week 0) and at 2, 6 and about 24 weeks after DPC sensitization. For TCR sequencing, blood came from 25 to 35 alopecia patients at anywhere from one to four time points (pre-sensitization, 2, 6 and 24 weeks).

This specimen's time point label, per the study, means: patch test 2, 6 weeks after DPC sensitization. The treatment or condition tag for this specimen amounts to: therapeutic diphenylcyclopropenone sensitization with weekly scalp DPC. Blood at each patch-test visit was drawn before the patch test was applied. Eligible patients were aged 18 to 70, diagnosed with alopecia, deemed suitable for DPC therapy, and excluded if pregnant. Unfractionated whole blood was collected in Tempus Blood RNA tubes, and total RNA was extracted from that blood. This clonotype was recorded many times. Its antigen is currently not known. Base qualities are not recorded, but no much larger clone differs from it by a single base. Here is what the overall study found, with its caveats: The number of PT1 expanded TCRs positively correlated with patch test score, significant at thresholds 8, 16 and 32 but not 4. Because all patients had alopecia, a presumed autoimmune disease, the immune response of the patients might differ from that of healthy individuals. Significantly more large CDR3 similarity clusters were formed by expanded TCRs than by pre-sensitization or healthy control sets, consistent with antigen-driven responses. After repeated subsampling, the strength of the expansion versus patch-test correlation and the threshold at which it became significant changed. DPC sensitization did not change how many TCRs were above 1 in 1000 frequency, and no evidence was found of alterations in global repertoire structure.

Trimming removed 1 base from V and 1 base from J, leaving 10 bases between the germline ends. The CDR3 starts with the cysteine, ends with the phenylalanine, and has 15 residues. Only the CDR3 DNA is retained, 45 bases long and in frame from the first base. As encoded in the germline V gene, CDR1 is MGHRA while CDR2 is YSYEKL. Libraries were constructed by RACE. The listed sequencing device is NextSeq 500. Library preparation attached unique molecular identifiers to individual cDNA molecules for quantitative, reproducible TCR counting. From each blood RNA sample, both TCR alpha and TCR beta chains were sequenced. On the authors' methods: A median of approximately 96,000 TCRs per sample was observed, with a range of roughly 23,224 to 700,000. The Decombinator software suite was used to annotate V, J and CDR3 in the TCR reads. For the PS versus PT1 abundance plots, all samples were subsampled to the same number of TCRs (28,000). TCRs were defined as expanded if absent before sensitization and observed at least eight times at the 2-week time point. Through fastp at Q25 and MiXCR, TCRdb rebuilt clones from the public reads, retaining in-frame beta chains. Rows matching on CDR3 protein sequence are summarized as one entry with the most common DNA and genes. The V and J calls were determined by TCRdb, not by the authors. Present in this sample are about 70,000 distinct CDR3 sequences, over 6.5% of which were seen just once. The top ten constitute around 3.6% of the sample.

The sample here was whole blood, taken in connection with sensitization to the hapten diphenylcyclopropenone (DPC). The V gene is TRBV4-1 and the J gene is TRBJ1-1; no D gene is confidently identified. The TCR comes from a woman in her fifties or sixties with alopecia areata. Some clones in this sample may be carry-over from other donors' samples. The CDR3 is CASSQVPGSNTEAFF. The nucleotides read TGCGCCAGCAGCCAAGTTCCGGGGTCGAACACTGAAGCTTTCTTT.